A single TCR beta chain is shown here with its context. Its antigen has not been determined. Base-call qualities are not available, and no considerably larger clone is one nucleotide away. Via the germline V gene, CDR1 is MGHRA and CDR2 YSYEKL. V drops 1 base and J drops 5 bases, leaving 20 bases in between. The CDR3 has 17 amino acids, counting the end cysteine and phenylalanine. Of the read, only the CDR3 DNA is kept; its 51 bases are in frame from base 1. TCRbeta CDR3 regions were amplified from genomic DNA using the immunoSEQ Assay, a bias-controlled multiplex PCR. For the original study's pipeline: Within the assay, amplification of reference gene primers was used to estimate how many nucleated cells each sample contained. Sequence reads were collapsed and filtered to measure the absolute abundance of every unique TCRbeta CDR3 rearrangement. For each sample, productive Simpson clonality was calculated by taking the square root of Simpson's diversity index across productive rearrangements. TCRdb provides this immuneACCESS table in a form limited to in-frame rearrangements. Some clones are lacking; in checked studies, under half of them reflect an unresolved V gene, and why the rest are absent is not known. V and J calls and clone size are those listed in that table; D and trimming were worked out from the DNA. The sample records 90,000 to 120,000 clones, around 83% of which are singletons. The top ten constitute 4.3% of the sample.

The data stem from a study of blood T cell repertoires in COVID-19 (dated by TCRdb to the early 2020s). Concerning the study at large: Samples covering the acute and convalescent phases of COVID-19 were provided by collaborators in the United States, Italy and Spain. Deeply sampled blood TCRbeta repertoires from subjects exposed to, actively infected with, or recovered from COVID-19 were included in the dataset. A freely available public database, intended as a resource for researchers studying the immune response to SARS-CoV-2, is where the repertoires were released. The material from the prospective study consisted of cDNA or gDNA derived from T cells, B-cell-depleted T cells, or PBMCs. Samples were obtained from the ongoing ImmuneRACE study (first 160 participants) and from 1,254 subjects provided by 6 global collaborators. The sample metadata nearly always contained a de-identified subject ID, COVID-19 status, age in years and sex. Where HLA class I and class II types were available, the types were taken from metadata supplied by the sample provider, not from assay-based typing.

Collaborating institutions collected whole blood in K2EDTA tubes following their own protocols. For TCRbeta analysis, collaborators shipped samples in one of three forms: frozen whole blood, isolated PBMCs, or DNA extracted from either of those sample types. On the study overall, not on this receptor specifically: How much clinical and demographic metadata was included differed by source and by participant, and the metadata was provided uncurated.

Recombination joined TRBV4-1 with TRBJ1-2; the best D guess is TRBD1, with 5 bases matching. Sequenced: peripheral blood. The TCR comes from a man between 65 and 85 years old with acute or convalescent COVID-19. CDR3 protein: CASSQGQTISSHYGYTF. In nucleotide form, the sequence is TGCGCCAGCAGCCAAGGACAGACCATTTCGTCGCATTATGGCTACACCTTC.